The clone carrying this T cell receptor beta chain showed up just once. The antigen remains unidentified. Trimming took 1 base from V and 4 from J; bases not matched to a gene: 7. The CDR3 runs to 16 residues. Per germline, CDR1 MDHEN and CDR2 SYDVKM. This record comes from a study of cytomegalovirus exposure and HLA in healthy donors. Study-level background: The study's early data release held tens of millions of unique TCRs from HLA-typed donors. Study-level points and caveats: Reports indicate that TCR beta sequences accurately predicted the HLA-A and HLA-B alleles of most subjects. According to the study, some 160 TCR beta chains were cytomegalovirus-associated.

Both 60 Vbeta primers and 13 Jbeta primers went into the PCR. Here immunoSEQ multiplex PCR was the method, and the copy in TCRdb shows in-frame clones only, minus some. The sample consists of about 83,000 clones, over 60% of them appearing once. The origin of this receptor is a man aged 55 to 69 in good health and CMV-seronegative. The chain recombines TRBV28 with TRBJ2-7; 10 bases align to TRBD1. The source material was PBMCs. Here the CDR3 reads CASSLYGTGVGYEQYF. The CDR3 DNA reads as TGTGCCAGCAGTTTATATGGGACAGGGGTCGGGTACGAGCAGTACTTC.